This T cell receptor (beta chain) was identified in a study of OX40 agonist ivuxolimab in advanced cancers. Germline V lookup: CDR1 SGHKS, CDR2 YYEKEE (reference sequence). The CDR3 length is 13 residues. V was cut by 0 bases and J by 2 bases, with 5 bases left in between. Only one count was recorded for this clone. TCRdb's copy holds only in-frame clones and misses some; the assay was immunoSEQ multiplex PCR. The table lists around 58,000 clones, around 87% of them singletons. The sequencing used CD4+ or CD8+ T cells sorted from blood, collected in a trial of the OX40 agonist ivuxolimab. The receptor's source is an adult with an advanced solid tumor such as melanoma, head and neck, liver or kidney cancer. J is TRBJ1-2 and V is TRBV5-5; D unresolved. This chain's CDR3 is CASSLAANYGYTF. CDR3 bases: TGTGCCAGCAGCTTGGCAGCAAACTATGGCTACACCTTC.